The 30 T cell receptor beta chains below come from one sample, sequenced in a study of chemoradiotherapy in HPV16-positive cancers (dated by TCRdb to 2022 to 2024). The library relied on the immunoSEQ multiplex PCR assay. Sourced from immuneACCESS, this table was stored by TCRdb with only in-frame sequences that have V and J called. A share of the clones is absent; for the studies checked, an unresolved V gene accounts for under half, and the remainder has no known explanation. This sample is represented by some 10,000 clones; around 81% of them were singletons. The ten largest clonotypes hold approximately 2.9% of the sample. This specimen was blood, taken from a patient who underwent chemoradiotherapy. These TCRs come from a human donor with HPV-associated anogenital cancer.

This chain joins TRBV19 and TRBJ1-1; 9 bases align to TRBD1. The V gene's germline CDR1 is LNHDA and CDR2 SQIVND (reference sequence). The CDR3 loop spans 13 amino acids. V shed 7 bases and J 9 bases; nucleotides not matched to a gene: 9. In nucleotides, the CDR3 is TGTGCCAGTACAAGTGGGGACAGGGAAAAAGCTTTCTTT. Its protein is CASTSGDREKAFF.

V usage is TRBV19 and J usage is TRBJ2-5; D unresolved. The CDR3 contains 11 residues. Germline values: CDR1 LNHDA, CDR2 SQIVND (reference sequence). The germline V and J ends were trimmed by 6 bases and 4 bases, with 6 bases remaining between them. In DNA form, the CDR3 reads TGTGCCAGTAGAACTGGAGAGACCCAGTACTTC. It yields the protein CASRTGETQYF.

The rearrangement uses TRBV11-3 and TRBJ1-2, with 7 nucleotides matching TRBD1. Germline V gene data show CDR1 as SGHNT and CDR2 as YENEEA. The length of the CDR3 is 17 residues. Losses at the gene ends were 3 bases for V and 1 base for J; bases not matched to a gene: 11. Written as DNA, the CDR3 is TGTGCCAGCAGCTTCCGGGACCGGGACAGCGATAACTATGGCTACACCTTC. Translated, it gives CASSFRDRDSDNYGYTF.

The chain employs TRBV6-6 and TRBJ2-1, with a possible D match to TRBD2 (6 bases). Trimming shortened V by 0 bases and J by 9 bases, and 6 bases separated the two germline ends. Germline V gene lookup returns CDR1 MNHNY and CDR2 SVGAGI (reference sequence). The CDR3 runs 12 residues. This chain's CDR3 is CASSYSTSEQFF. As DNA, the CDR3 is TGTGCCAGCAGTTACTCGACTAGTGAGCAGTTCTTC.

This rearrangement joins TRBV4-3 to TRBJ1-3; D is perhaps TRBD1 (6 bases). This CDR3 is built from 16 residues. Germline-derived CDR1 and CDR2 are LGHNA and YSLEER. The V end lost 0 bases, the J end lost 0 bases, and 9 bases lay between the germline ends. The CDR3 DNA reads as TGCGCCAGCAGCCAAGAAACAGGGTTCTCTGGAAACACCATATATTTT. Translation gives CASSQETGFSGNTIYF.

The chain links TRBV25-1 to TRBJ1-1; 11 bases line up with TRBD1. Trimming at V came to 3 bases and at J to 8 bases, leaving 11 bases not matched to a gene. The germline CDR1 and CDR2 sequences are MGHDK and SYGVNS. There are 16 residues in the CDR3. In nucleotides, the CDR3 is TGTGCCAGCAGTGACGGGACAGGGGGGCACAGACCCGAAGCTTTCTTT. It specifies CASSDGTGGHRPEAFF.

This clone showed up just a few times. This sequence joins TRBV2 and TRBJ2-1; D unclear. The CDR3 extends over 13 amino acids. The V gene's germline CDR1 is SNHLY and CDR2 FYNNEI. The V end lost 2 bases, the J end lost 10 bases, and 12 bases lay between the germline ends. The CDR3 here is CASSEPLVVEQFF. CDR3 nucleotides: TGTGCCAGCAGTGAACCCCTGGTGGTCGAGCAGTTCTTC.

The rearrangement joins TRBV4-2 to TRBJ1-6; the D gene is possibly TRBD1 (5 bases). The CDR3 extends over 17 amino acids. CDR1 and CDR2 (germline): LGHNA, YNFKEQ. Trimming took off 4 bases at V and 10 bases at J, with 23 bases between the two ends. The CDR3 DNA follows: TGTGCCAGCAGCCCTCCGGGACGTCAGTTAGCGGGCTCACCCCTCCACTTT. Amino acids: CASSPPGRQLAGSPLHF.

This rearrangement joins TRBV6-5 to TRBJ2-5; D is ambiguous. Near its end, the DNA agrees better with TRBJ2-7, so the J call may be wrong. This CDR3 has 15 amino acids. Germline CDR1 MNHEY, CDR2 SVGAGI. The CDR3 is CASIHSAWGFYEQYF. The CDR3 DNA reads TGTGCCAGCATCCATTCCGCCTGGGGATTCTACGAGCAGTACTTC.

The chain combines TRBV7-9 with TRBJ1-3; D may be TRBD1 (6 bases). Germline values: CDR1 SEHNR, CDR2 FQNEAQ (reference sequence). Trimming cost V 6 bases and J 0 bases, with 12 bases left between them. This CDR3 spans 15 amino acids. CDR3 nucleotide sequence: TGTGCCAGCAGTAACACAGGGCTCTCTGGAAACACCATATATTTT. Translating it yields CASSNTGLSGNTIYF.

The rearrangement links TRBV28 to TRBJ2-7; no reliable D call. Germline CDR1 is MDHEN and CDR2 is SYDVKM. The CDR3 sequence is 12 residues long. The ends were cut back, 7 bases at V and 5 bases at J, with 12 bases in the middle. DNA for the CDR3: TGTGCCAGCATTTCGGGTTTCGACGAGCAGTACTTC. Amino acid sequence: CASISGFDEQYF.

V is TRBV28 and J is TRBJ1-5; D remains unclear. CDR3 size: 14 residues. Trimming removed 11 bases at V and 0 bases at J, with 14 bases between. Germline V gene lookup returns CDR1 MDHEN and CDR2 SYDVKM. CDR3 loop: CASTGGNSNQPQHF. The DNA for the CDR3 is TGTGCCTCTACCGGAGGAAATAGCAATCAGCCCCAGCATTTT.

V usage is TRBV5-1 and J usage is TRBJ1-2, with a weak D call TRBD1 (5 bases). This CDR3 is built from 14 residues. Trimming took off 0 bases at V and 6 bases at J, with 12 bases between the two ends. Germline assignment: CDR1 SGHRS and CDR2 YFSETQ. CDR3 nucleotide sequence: TGCGCCAGCAGCTTGGACCTGCAGGGAGATGGCTACACCTTC. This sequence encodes CASSLDLQGDGYTF. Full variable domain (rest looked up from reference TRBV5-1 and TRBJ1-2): KAGVTQTPRYLIKTRGQQVTLSCSPISGHRSVSWYQQTPGQGLQFLFEYFSETQRNKGNFPGRFSGRQFSNSRSEMNVSTLELGDSALYLCASSLDLQGDGYTFGSGTRLTVV.

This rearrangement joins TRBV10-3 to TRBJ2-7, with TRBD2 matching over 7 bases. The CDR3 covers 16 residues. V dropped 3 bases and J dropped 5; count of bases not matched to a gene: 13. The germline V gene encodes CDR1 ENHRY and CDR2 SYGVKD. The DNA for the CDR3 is TGTGCCATCAGTGACTACTTTGGAGTAGCGGGCGACGAGCAGTACTTC. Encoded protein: CAISDYFGVAGDEQYF.

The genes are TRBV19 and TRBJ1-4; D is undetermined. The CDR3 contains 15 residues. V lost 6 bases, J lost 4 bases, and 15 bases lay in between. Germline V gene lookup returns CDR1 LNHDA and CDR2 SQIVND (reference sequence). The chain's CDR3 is CASRKGSVYNEKLFF. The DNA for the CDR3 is TGTGCCAGTAGGAAGGGTTCGGTGTATAATGAAAAACTGTTTTTT.

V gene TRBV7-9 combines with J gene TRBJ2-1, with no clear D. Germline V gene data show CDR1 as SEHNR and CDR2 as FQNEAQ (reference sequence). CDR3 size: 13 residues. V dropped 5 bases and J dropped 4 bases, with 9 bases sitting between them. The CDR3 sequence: CASSATVYNEQFF. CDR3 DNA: TGTGCCAGCAGCGCCACTGTTTACAATGAGCAGTTCTTC. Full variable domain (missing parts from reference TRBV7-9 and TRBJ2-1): DTGVSQNPRHKITKRGQNVTFRCDPISEHNRLYWYRQTLGQGPEFLTYFQNEAQLEKSRLLSDRFSAERPKGSFSTLEIQRTEQGDSAMYLCASSATVYNEQFFGPGTRLTVL.

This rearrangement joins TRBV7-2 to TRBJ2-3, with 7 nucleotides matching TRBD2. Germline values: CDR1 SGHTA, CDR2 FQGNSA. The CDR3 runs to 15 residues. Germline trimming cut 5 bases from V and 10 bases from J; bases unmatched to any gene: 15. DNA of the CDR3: TGTGCCAGCAGCCCAGCAGGGACTACTAGATATCCGCAGTATTTT. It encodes CASSPAGTTRYPQYF. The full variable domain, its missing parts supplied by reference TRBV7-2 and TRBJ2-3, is GAGVSQSPSNKVTEKGKDVELRCDPISGHTALYWYRQSLGQGLEFLIYFQGNSAPDKSGLPSDRFSAERTGGSVSTLTIQRTQQEDSAVYLCASSPAGTTRYPQYFGPGTRLTVL.

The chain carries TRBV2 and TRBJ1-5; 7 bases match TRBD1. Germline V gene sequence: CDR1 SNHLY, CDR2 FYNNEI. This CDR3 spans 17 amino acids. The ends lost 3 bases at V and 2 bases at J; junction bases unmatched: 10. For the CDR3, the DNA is TGTGCCAGCAGTGATCTATTTAACAGGGGTGGCAATCAGCCCCAGCATTTT. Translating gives CASSDLFNRGGNQPQHF.

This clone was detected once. This CDR3 is CASSQDRSAETVSGELFF. CDR3 DNA: TGTGCCAGCAGCCAAGATCGGTCGGCAGAAACGGTATCGGGGGAGCTGTTTTTT. J is TRBJ2-2 and V is TRBV4-2, with D unclear. This CDR3 contains 18 residues. V lost 0 bases and J lost 8, with 22 bases in between. The germline gives CDR1 LGHNA, CDR2 YNFKEQ.

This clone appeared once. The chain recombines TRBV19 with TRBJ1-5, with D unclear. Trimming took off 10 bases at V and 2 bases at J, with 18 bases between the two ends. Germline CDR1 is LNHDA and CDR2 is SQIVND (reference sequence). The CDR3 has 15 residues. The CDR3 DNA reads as TGTGCCACCACCTTAGGGAATTTTGGCAATCAGCCCCAGCATTTT. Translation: CATTLGNFGNQPQHF.

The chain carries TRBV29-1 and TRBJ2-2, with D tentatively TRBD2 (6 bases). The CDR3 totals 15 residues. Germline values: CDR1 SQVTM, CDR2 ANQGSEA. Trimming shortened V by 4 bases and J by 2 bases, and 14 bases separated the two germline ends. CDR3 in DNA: TGCAGCGTTGGGTCACTAGCTGCTAACACCGGGGAGCTGTTTTTT. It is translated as CSVGSLAANTGELFF.

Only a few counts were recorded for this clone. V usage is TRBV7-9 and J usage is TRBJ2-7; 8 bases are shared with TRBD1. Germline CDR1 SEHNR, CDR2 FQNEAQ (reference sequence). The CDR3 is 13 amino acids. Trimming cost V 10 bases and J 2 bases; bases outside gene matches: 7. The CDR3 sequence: CATRTGMTYEQYF. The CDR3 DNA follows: TGTGCCACCAGGACAGGGATGACCTACGAGCAGTACTTC.

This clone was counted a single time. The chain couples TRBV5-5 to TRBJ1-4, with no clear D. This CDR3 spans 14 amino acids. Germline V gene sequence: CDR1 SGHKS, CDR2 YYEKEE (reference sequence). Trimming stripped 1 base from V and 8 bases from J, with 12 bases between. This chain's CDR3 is CASSLTDNREKLFF. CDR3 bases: TGTGCCAGCAGCTTGACAGATAATAGGGAAAAACTGTTTTTT.

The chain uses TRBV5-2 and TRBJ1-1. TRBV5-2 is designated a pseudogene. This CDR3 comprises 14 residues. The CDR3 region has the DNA TGCGCCAGCAAAGGTTTTGAGAGAGACACTGAAGCTTTCTTT. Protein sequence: CASKGFERDTEAFF.

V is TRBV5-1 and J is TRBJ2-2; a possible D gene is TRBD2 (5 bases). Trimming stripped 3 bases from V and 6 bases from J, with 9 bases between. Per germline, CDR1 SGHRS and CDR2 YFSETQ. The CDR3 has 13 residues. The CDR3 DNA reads TGCGCCAGCAGCTCCCAGGAGGCCGGGGAGCTGTTTTTT. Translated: CASSSQEAGELFF. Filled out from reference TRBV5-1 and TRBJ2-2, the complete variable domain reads KAGVTQTPRYLIKTRGQQVTLSCSPISGHRSVSWYQQTPGQGLQFLFEYFSETQRNKGNFPGRFSGRQFSNSRSEMNVSTLELGDSALYLCASSSQEAGELFFGEGSRLTVL.

This CDR3 is CASSQGDREHEKLFF. CDR3 sequence (DNA): TGCGCCAGCAGCCAAGGGGACAGGGAGCATGAAAAACTGTTTTTT. The chain is built from TRBV4-1 and TRBJ1-4; 9 nucleotides agree with TRBD1. The germline V gene encodes CDR1 MGHRA and CDR2 YSYEKL. The V and J ends lost 1 base and 6 bases, in that order; junction bases with no gene match: 3. The CDR3 contains 15 residues.

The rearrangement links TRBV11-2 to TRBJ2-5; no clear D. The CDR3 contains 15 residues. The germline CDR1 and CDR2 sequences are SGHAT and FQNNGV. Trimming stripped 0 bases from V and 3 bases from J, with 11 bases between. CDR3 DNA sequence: TGTGCCAGCAGCTTAGAACGGATGGATAAAGAGACCCAGTACTTC. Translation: CASSLERMDKETQYF.

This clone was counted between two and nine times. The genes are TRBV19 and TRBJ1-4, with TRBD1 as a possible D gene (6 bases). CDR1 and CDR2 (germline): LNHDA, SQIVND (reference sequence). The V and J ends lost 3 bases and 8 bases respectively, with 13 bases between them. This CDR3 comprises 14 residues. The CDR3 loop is CASSIVDRREKLFF. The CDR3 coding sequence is TGTGCCAGTAGTATTGTGGACAGACGCGAAAAACTGTTTTTT. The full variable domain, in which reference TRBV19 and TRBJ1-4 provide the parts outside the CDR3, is DGGITQSPKYLFRKEGQNVTLSCEQNLNHDAMYWYRQDPGQGLRLIYYSQIVNDFQKGDIAEGYSVSREKKESFPLTVTSAQKNPTAFYLCASSIVDRREKLFFGSGTQLSVL.

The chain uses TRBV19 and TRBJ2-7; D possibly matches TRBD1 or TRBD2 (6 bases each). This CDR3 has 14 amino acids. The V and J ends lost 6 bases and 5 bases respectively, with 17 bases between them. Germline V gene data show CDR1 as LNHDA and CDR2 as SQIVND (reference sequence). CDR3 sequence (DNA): TGTGCCAGTAGAGTAGCTGGGGGGCCCCACGAGCAGTACTTC. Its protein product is CASRVAGGPHEQYF.

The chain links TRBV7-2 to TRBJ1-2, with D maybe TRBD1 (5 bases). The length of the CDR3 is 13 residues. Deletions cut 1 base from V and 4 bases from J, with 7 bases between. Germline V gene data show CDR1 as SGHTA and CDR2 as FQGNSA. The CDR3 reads CASSLGGTYGYTF. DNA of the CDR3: TGTGCCAGCAGCTTAGGAGGGACCTATGGCTACACCTTC. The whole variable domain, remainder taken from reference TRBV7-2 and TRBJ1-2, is GAGVSQSPSNKVTEKGKDVELRCDPISGHTALYWYRQSLGQGLEFLIYFQGNSAPDKSGLPSDRFSAERTGGSVSTLTIQRTQQEDSAVYLCASSLGGTYGYTFGSGTRLTVV.